Listed below are T cell receptor beta chains from one sample, sequenced in a study of T-cell memory formation after mild COVID-19. TCRdb independently ran MiXCR on the 5' RACE reads; one entry per CDR3 protein. Of some 270,000 distinct CDR3 sequences in the sample, over 15% were seen once. Sequences were obtained from PBMCs or a T cell subset sorted from them (not recorded which). The receptor source for this set is an adult woman who had mild COVID-19 (a few samples of this study predate the infection). Cell type and time point are not known. Each CDR3 is given with its conserved first and last residue. The D gene is left open where the match is weak. Expanded clones are given a class, and other clones once, few, many or no size at all.

abundance: .; v_gene: TRBV20-1; j_gene: TRBJ2-5; d_gene: TRBD2; CDR3aa: CSALAGGIQETQYF; CDR3nt: TGCAGTGCTCTAGCGGGGGGGATCCAAGAGACCCAGTACTTC
abundance: .; v_gene: TRBV5-1; j_gene: TRBJ1-5; d_gene: .; CDR3aa: CASSLSGGGLQPQHF; CDR3nt: TGCGCCAGCAGCTTGAGCGGCGGGGGTTTGCAGCCCCAGCATTTT
abundance: .; v_gene: TRBV9; j_gene: TRBJ1-2; d_gene: .; CDR3aa: CASSVATTGNYGYTF; CDR3nt: TGTGCCAGCAGCGTAGCGACGACCGGGAACTATGGCTACACCTTC
abundance: .; v_gene: TRBV6-1; j_gene: TRBJ1-1; d_gene: TRBD1; CDR3aa: CASPGTANTEAFF; CDR3nt: TGTGCCAGCCCTGGGACAGCGAACACTGAAGCTTTCTTT
abundance: few; v_gene: TRBV7-9; j_gene: TRBJ2-7; d_gene: .; CDR3aa: CASSPSTGGQQYF; CDR3nt: TGTGCCAGCAGCCCCTCGACTGGGGGGCAGCAGTACTTC
abundance: few; v_gene: TRBV25-1; j_gene: TRBJ1-6; d_gene: .; CDR3aa: CASSERGETYNSPLHF; CDR3nt: TGTGCCAGCAGCGAAAGGGGCGAAACCTATAATTCACCCCTCCACTTT
abundance: .; v_gene: TRBV20-1; j_gene: TRBJ1-1; d_gene: .; CDR3aa: CSARALRGNTEAFF; CDR3nt: TGCAGTGCTAGAGCCCTGCGGGGGAACACTGAAGCTTTCTTT
abundance: .; v_gene: TRBV10-2; j_gene: TRBJ1-5; d_gene: .; CDR3aa: CASSMVSGAQPQHF; CDR3nt: TGCGCCAGCAGTATGGTTTCGGGTGCTCAGCCCCAGCATTTT
abundance: .; v_gene: TRBV12-3/TRBV12-4; j_gene: TRBJ2-1; d_gene: TRBD1; CDR3aa: CASSVRTGRWDEQFF; CDR3nt: TGTGCCAGCAGCGTACGGACAGGGCGTTGGGATGAGCAGTTCTTC
abundance: few; v_gene: TRBV11-2; j_gene: TRBJ2-7; d_gene: TRBD1; CDR3aa: CASRLQGYEQYF; CDR3nt: TGTGCCAGCAGGTTACAGGGGTACGAGCAGTACTTC
abundance: few; v_gene: TRBV7-9; j_gene: TRBJ1-5; d_gene: .; CDR3aa: CASSSSHGGQPQHF; CDR3nt: TGTGCCAGCAGCTCGAGCCATGGAGGACAGCCCCAGCATTTT
abundance: .; v_gene: TRBV14; j_gene: TRBJ1-2; d_gene: TRBD1; CDR3aa: CASSPGPGGTNYGYTF; CDR3nt: TGTGCCAGCAGCCCGGGACCAGGGGGCACTAACTATGGCTACACCTTC
abundance: .; v_gene: TRBV24-1; j_gene: TRBJ1-1; d_gene: .; CDR3aa: CATSDPRGEGRFF; CDR3nt: TGTGCCACCAGTGATCCACGAGGGGAAGGACGTTTCTTT
abundance: few; v_gene: TRBV30; j_gene: TRBJ1-2; d_gene: .; CDR3aa: CAWRASYAYGYTF; CDR3nt: TGTGCCTGGAGGGCCAGCTATGCTTATGGCTACACCTTC
abundance: many; v_gene: TRBV7-7; j_gene: TRBJ2-2; d_gene: TRBD1; CDR3aa: CASSAGGPGELFF; CDR3nt: TGTGCCAGCAGCGCAGGGGGTCCCGGGGAGCTGTTTTTT
abundance: few; v_gene: TRBV5-1; j_gene: TRBJ2-7; d_gene: .; CDR3aa: CASSRPPYEQYF; CDR3nt: TGCGCCAGCAGCCGACCCCCCTACGAGCAGTACTTC
abundance: few; v_gene: TRBV7-6; j_gene: TRBJ2-7; d_gene: TRBD1; CDR3aa: CASSPQTGGYYEQYF; CDR3nt: TGTGCCAGCAGCCCTCAGACAGGGGGATACTACGAGCAGTACTTC
abundance: many; v_gene: TRBV3-1; j_gene: TRBJ2-5; d_gene: .; CDR3aa: CASSRPAGRQETQYF; CDR3nt: TGTGCCAGCAGCCGCCCGGCAGGGAGACAAGAGACCCAGTACTTC
abundance: few; v_gene: TRBV5-1; j_gene: TRBJ1-1; d_gene: TRBD1; CDR3aa: CASSVTGGFGTEAFF; CDR3nt: TGCGCCAGCAGCGTGACAGGGGGCTTTGGCACTGAAGCTTTCTTT
abundance: few; v_gene: TRBV6-6; j_gene: TRBJ2-1; d_gene: .; CDR3aa: CATSVSGSSYNEQFF; CDR3nt: TGTGCCACCTCCGTTTCGGGGAGCTCCTACAATGAGCAGTTCTTC
abundance: few; v_gene: TRBV5-6; j_gene: TRBJ1-5; d_gene: .; CDR3aa: CASSVFPGTHGGHQPQHF; CDR3nt: TGTGCCAGCAGCGTATTCCCCGGGACACATGGGGGGCATCAGCCCCAGCATTTT
abundance: many; v_gene: TRBV20-1; j_gene: TRBJ1-6; d_gene: .; CDR3aa: CSASNPYQGVGNSPLHF; CDR3nt: TGCAGTGCTAGCAACCCCTACCAGGGAGTGGGGAATTCACCCCTCCACTTT
abundance: .; v_gene: TRBV7-9; j_gene: TRBJ1-2; d_gene: .; CDR3aa: CASSQQGSYGYTF; CDR3nt: TGTGCCAGCAGTCAACAGGGTAGCTATGGCTACACCTTC
abundance: few; v_gene: TRBV28; j_gene: TRBJ1-1; d_gene: .; CDR3aa: CASSTAGAENTEAFF; CDR3nt: TGTGCCAGCAGTACCGCAGGGGCGGAGAACACTGAAGCTTTCTTT
abundance: few; v_gene: TRBV7-6; j_gene: TRBJ2-7; d_gene: TRBD2; CDR3aa: CASSLAGGKEYEQYF; CDR3nt: TGTGCCAGCAGCCTAGCGGGCGGGAAGGAATACGAGCAGTACTTC
abundance: few; v_gene: TRBV5-1; j_gene: TRBJ2-5; d_gene: TRBD2; CDR3aa: CASSSMTSGGQETQYF; CDR3nt: TGCGCCAGCAGCTCGATGACTAGCGGGGGGCAGGAGACCCAGTACTTC
abundance: .; v_gene: TRBV24-1; j_gene: TRBJ2-2; d_gene: .; CDR3aa: CATSGLDGIAGELFF; CDR3nt: TGTGCCACCAGTGGACTTGACGGGATCGCCGGGGAGCTGTTTTTT
abundance: many; v_gene: TRBV4-1; j_gene: TRBJ1-2; d_gene: TRBD1; CDR3aa: CASSQDGQVVYGYTF; CDR3nt: TGCGCCAGCAGCCAAGATGGACAGGTGGTTTATGGCTACACCTTC
abundance: few; v_gene: TRBV7-3; j_gene: TRBJ2-1; d_gene: TRBD1; CDR3aa: CASSLTGTGDSYNEQFF; CDR3nt: TGTGCCAGCAGCTTAACCGGGACAGGAGATTCCTACAATGAGCAGTTCTTC
abundance: few; v_gene: TRBV24-1; j_gene: TRBJ2-1; d_gene: TRBD1; CDR3aa: CATSDLGQGFVNEQFF; CDR3nt: TGTGCCACCAGTGATTTGGGACAGGGCTTCGTCAATGAGCAGTTCTTC
abundance: few; v_gene: TRBV7-9; j_gene: TRBJ1-2; d_gene: .; CDR3aa: CASSLDVRASQSRGTF; CDR3nt: TGTGCCAGCAGCTTAGACGTTCGGGCCTCCCAAAGCCGCGGCACCTTC
abundance: .; v_gene: TRBV7-2; j_gene: TRBJ2-7; d_gene: TRBD2; CDR3aa: CASSSTSGPYEQYF; CDR3nt: TGTGCCAGCAGCTCGACTAGCGGTCCCTACGAGCAGTACTTC
abundance: few; v_gene: TRBV6-6; j_gene: TRBJ2-6; d_gene: TRBD2; CDR3aa: CASSQGLAGVTGANVLTF; CDR3nt: TGTGCCAGCAGTCAAGGACTAGCGGGAGTAACTGGGGCCAACGTCCTGACTTTC
abundance: .; v_gene: TRBV6-1; j_gene: TRBJ1-1; d_gene: .; CDR3aa: CASRSGVNTEAFF; CDR3nt: TGTGCCAGCCGGTCGGGGGTGAACACTGAAGCTTTCTTT
abundance: .; v_gene: TRBV7-2; j_gene: TRBJ2-5; d_gene: .; CDR3aa: CASSPARVKETQYF; CDR3nt: TGTGCCAGCAGCCCAGCGAGAGTAAAAGAGACCCAGTACTTC
abundance: few; v_gene: TRBV7-9; j_gene: TRBJ2-5; d_gene: .; CDR3aa: CASSRSRDQETQYF; CDR3nt: TGTGCCAGCAGTAGATCTAGAGACCAAGAGACCCAGTACTTC
abundance: .; v_gene: TRBV30; j_gene: TRBJ2-2; d_gene: .; CDR3aa: CAFLGGTGELFF; CDR3nt: TGTGCCTTTTTAGGGGGGACCGGGGAGCTGTTTTTT
abundance: .; v_gene: TRBV12-3/TRBV12-4; j_gene: TRBJ1-5; d_gene: .; CDR3aa: CASSISERQPQHF; CDR3nt: TGTGCCAGCAGTATCAGCGAACGTCAGCCCCAGCATTTT
abundance: .; v_gene: TRBV18; j_gene: TRBJ1-1; d_gene: .; CDR3aa: CASSPLDHIVNTEAFF; CDR3nt: TGTGCCAGCTCACCTCTAGACCATATCGTGAACACTGAAGCTTTCTTT
abundance: .; v_gene: TRBV24-1; j_gene: TRBJ2-5; d_gene: TRBD2; CDR3aa: CATSDPRLAGAQETQYF; CDR3nt: TGTGCCACCAGTGATCCACGACTAGCGGGGGCCCAAGAGACCCAGTACTTC
abundance: few; v_gene: TRBV29-1; j_gene: TRBJ2-2; d_gene: .; CDR3aa: CSVERSTGELFF; CDR3nt: TGCAGCGTTGAAAGGAGCACCGGGGAGCTGTTTTTT
abundance: .; v_gene: TRBV6-2/TRBV6-3; j_gene: TRBJ2-1; d_gene: .; CDR3aa: CASSYSLVRAGWYNEQFF; CDR3nt: TGTGCCAGCAGTTACTCGTTGGTACGGGCAGGGTGGTACAATGAGCAGTTCTTC
abundance: .; v_gene: TRBV9; j_gene: TRBJ1-3; d_gene: .; CDR3aa: CASSADIGNTIYF; CDR3nt: TGTGCCAGCAGCGCTGACATAGGAAACACCATATATTTT
abundance: .; v_gene: TRBV10-2; j_gene: TRBJ1-5; d_gene: .; CDR3aa: CASSLNWAGQPQHF; CDR3nt: TGCGCCAGCAGTCTGAATTGGGCGGGGCAGCCCCAGCATTTT
abundance: .; v_gene: TRBV11-2; j_gene: TRBJ1-2; d_gene: .; CDR3aa: CASSLSGYLGARGYTF; CDR3nt: TGTGCCAGCAGCTTATCGGGGTACTTGGGGGCGAGAGGCTACACCTTC